In this sample, the clone carrying this TCR beta chain turned up a few times. These data belong to a study of blood T cells in healthy people across ages. V lost 0 bases and J lost 6; bases outside the gene matches: 9. Germline assignment: CDR1 DFQATT and CDR2 SNEGSKA (reference sequence). This CDR3 has 16 residues. It was with a sample-barcoded 5' primer and a J-beta primer mix that a second PCR of roughly 6 to 11 cycles was run. TCRdb re-derived calls from the 5' RACE reads in MiXCR, one entry per CDR3 protein. Found here are some 1.7 million distinct CDR3 sequences, over 25% of them singletons; the top ten hold 7.7%.

This clonotype was obtained from a woman aged 25 to 39 in good health. The chain carries TRBV20-1 and TRBJ2-1; 9 bases map to TRBD2. Input material: blood. For the CDR3, the DNA is TGCAGTGCTAGAGATCCCAGCGGGGGGATGAGCAATGAGCAGTTCTTC. It is translated as CSARDPSGGMSNEQFF.